This entry lists 15 T cell receptor beta chains sequenced from one sample in a study of T cells after yellow fever vaccination. TCRdb passed the 5' RACE reads through MiXCR, listing each CDR3 protein once. The table shows a few hundred thousand distinct CDR3 sequences, with roughly 4.3% occurring only once. Sequenced here: PBMCs, sampled 5 days after the yellow fever booster vaccination. The receptor set was obtained from a man aged 18 to 30 who received the YFV17D yellow fever vaccine.

This clonotype was seen repeatedly, ten times or more. The J gene is TRBJ2-4, the V gene TRBV7-8, with 7 bases fitting TRBD1. V gave up 3 bases and J gave up 4 bases; unmatched junction bases: 6. From germline, CDR1 is SGHVS and CDR2 FQNEAQ. The CDR3 sequence is 15 residues long. The CDR3 sequence is CASSFAEGQKNIQYF. The CDR3 DNA is TGTGCCAGCAGCTTCGCCGAGGGACAGAAAAACATTCAGTACTTC.

This clonotype showed up just a few times. V usage is TRBV5-1 and J usage is TRBJ2-3; 7 bases agree with TRBD1. The V segment lost 4 bases and the J segment 9 bases; nucleotides outside the gene matches: 11. Germline V lookup: CDR1 SGHRS, CDR2 YFSETQ. This CDR3 has 14 residues. The CDR3 DNA sequence: TGCGCCAGCAGCACCTTTCCCGGGACAGTCACGCAGTATTTT. The encoded protein is CASSTFPGTVTQYF.

This clonotype was seen a single time. The chain links TRBV2 to TRBJ2-1, with TRBD2 identical over 9 bases. Germline values: CDR1 SNHLY, CDR2 FYNNEI. The trim removed 4 bases at V and 7 bases at J, leaving 8 bases unmatched. This CDR3 has 15 amino acids. DNA of the CDR3: TGTGCCAGCAGTGTGGGACTAGCCGAGGTAAATGAGCAGTTCTTC. The encoded protein is CASSVGLAEVNEQFF. The entire variable domain, with the rest obtained from reference TRBV2 and TRBJ2-1, is as follows: EPEVTQTPSHQVTQMGQEVILRCVPISNHLYFYWYRQILGQKVEFLVSFYNNEISEKSEIFDDQFSVERPDGSNFTLKIRSTKLEDSAMYFCASSVGLAEVNEQFFGPGTRLTVL.

This clonotype has a count of ten or more. The chain uses TRBV2 and TRBJ2-4; D unclear. Germline V lookup: CDR1 SNHLY, CDR2 FYNNEI. Trimming pared 5 bases from V and 12 bases from J, leaving 14 bases between. The CDR3 loop spans 12 amino acids. In DNA form, the CDR3 reads TGTGCCAGCAGTTCTCCCAACCAGGATCAGTACTTC. It is translated as CASSSPNQDQYF.

V usage is TRBV20-1 and J usage is TRBJ1-1, with TRBD1 matching 8 bases. V gave up 1 base and J gave up 4 bases; unmatched junction bases: 5. The CDR3 covers 14 residues. Germline values: CDR1 DFQATT, CDR2 SNEGSKA (reference sequence). The CDR3 loop is CSARAIDRGTEAFF. In DNA, the CDR3 is TGCAGTGCTAGAGCGATCGACAGGGGCACTGAAGCTTTCTTT.

The gene calls are TRBV27 and TRBJ2-2; TRBD1 might be the D (5 bases). The CDR3 is 15 amino acids. Trimming pared 8 bases from V and 2 bases from J, leaving 15 bases between. From germline, CDR1 is MNHEY and CDR2 SMNVEV (reference sequence). CDR3 coding DNA: TGTGCCAGCCGGCGACAGAGTATTAACACCGGGGAGCTGTTTTTT. Translation gives CASRRQSINTGELFF.

This clonotype was seen a few times. The chain combines TRBV5-1 with TRBJ2-1, with D perhaps matching TRBD2 (6 bases). V lost 2 bases to trimming and J lost 5 bases, with 11 bases between them. The CDR3 is 14 residues long. Germline V gene lookup returns CDR1 SGHRS and CDR2 YFSETQ. The CDR3 is CASSFWGDNNEQFF. The DNA of the CDR3 is TGCGCCAGCAGCTTTTGGGGGGATAACAATGAGCAGTTCTTC. The entire variable domain, with the rest obtained from reference TRBV5-1 and TRBJ2-1, is as follows: KAGVTQTPRYLIKTRGQQVTLSCSPISGHRSVSWYQQTPGQGLQFLFEYFSETQRNKGNFPGRFSGRQFSNSRSEMNVSTLELGDSALYLCASSFWGDNNEQFFGPGTRLTVL.

The chain employs TRBV6-1 and TRBJ2-7; no firm D call. The CDR3 has 14 residues. Trimming shortened V by 3 bases and J by 4 bases, and 13 bases separated the two germline ends. Germline lookup yields CDR1 MNHNS and CDR2 SASEGT. In nucleotides, the CDR3 is TGTGCCAGCAGTGATCCAGGTAGTGAGTACGAGCAGTACTTC. This gives the protein CASSDPGSEYEQYF.

The sample holds many counts of this clonotype. The CDR3 DNA is TGCGCCAGCAGCTTGTTACAGGGGGCCAGAAACACTGAAGCTTTCTTT. This codes for CASSLLQGARNTEAFF. The chain has TRBV5-1 and TRBJ1-1; 9 bases are a match to TRBD1. Per the germline V gene, CDR1 is SGHRS and CDR2 is YFSETQ. CDR3 length equals 16 residues. Germline trimming cut 1 base from V and 2 bases from J; bases unmatched to any gene: 6.

This clonotype was picked up many times. This chain joins TRBV29-1 and TRBJ2-7, with TRBD1 identical over 10 bases. The CDR3 extends over 16 amino acids. V was clipped by 2 bases and J by 4 bases; unmatched bases: 11. The germline CDR1 and CDR2 sequences are SQVTM and ANQGSEA. The CDR3 sequence is CSVEYFIGTGEYEQYF. CDR3 nucleotide sequence: TGCAGCGTTGAATATTTTATCGGGACAGGGGAATACGAGCAGTACTTC.

This clonotype was picked up many times. The chain employs TRBV5-1 and TRBJ2-3, with D maybe TRBD2 (6 bases). There are 17 residues in the CDR3. Germline V lookup: CDR1 SGHRS, CDR2 YFSETQ. Trimming shortened V by 1 base and J by 1 base, and 16 bases separated the two germline ends. The CDR3 coding sequence is TGCGCCAGCAGCTTGTCCCTGTCACTAGCCGGCACAGATACGCAGTATTTT. Residues: CASSLSLSLAGTDTQYF. Together with reference TRBV5-1 and TRBJ2-3, the CDR3 gives the full variable domain: KAGVTQTPRYLIKTRGQQVTLSCSPISGHRSVSWYQQTPGQGLQFLFEYFSETQRNKGNFPGRFSGRQFSNSRSEMNVSTLELGDSALYLCASSLSLSLAGTDTQYFGPGTRLTVL.

This clonotype occurred a few times. V is TRBV11-2 and J is TRBJ2-3; D is possibly TRBD1 or TRBD2 (6 bases each). With 5 bases removed from V and 0 bases from J, the gap between germline ends came to 15 bases. Germline V gives CDR1 SGHAT, CDR2 FQNNGV. This CDR3 is built from 16 residues. CDR3 nucleotide sequence: TGTGCCAGCAGCCCCAGGCCGGGGGCTAGCACAGATACGCAGTATTTT. Translation: CASSPRPGASTDTQYF.

The chain joins TRBV5-1 to TRBJ2-1; the D gene is possibly TRBD2 (7 bases). CDR1 is SGHRS, CDR2 YFSETQ, per germline. V lost 7 bases and J 2 bases, leaving 13 bases between the germline ends. This CDR3 is 14 amino acids long. The DNA for the CDR3 is TGCGCCAGCGGGCGGGGGCCCACCTACAATGAGCAGTTCTTC. Its translation: CASGRGPTYNEQFF. Full variable domain (rest looked up from reference TRBV5-1 and TRBJ2-1): KAGVTQTPRYLIKTRGQQVTLSCSPISGHRSVSWYQQTPGQGLQFLFEYFSETQRNKGNFPGRFSGRQFSNSRSEMNVSTLELGDSALYLCASGRGPTYNEQFFGPGTRLTVL.

V gene TRBV7-9 combines with J gene TRBJ1-1; 7 bases map to TRBD1. Germline V CDR1 and CDR2: SEHNR, FQNEAQ (reference sequence). CDR3 size: 16 residues. The J segment lost 3 bases and the V segment lost 4 bases, leaving 11 bases of the junction unmatched. The CDR3: CASSWAGGGNDTEAFF. Here the CDR3 DNA reads TGTGCCAGCAGCTGGGCAGGGGGTGGGAACGACACTGAAGCTTTCTTT.

A few counts support this clonotype. CDR3: CATSEEDETSANYGYTF. CDR3 in DNA: TGTGCCACCAGTGAGGAGGACGAAACCTCGGCTAACTATGGCTACACCTTC. The V gene is TRBV24-1, the J gene TRBJ1-2, with D unresolved. The CDR3 is 17 amino acids. The V end was cut by 4 bases, the J end by 0 bases, with 17 bases between. The germline V gene encodes CDR1 KGHDR and CDR2 SFDVKD.